This passage covers 8 T cell receptor beta chains from one sample sequenced in a study of chemoradiotherapy in HPV16-positive cancers. TCRdb's table, derived via immunoSEQ multiplex PCR, lists solely in-frame clones and lacks some. The sample records approximately 9,200 clones, about 75% being singletons. The source material was tumor tissue, sampled from a patient who underwent chemoradiotherapy. The receptor set was obtained from a human donor with HPV-associated anogenital cancer.

The chain couples TRBV27 to TRBJ1-2; D is possibly TRBD1 (6 bases). V lost 5 bases and J 4 bases, leaving 26 bases between the germline ends. CDR1 and CDR2 from the germline V gene are MNHEY and SMNVEV (reference sequence). The CDR3 has 18 residues. The CDR3 DNA sequence: TGTGCCAGCAGTCTAACATCTCCGGGACACCCGTTAGGCTATGGCTACACCTTC. This translates into CASSLTSPGHPLGYGYTF.

V is TRBV6-6 and J is TRBJ1-1, with unresolved D. The CDR3 runs to 12 residues. V lost 2 bases and J lost 7, with 8 bases in between. Germline V lookup: CDR1 MNHNY, CDR2 SVGAGI (reference sequence). The CDR3 nucleotides are TGTGCCAGCAGTTACGAGTATCTTGAAGCTTTCTTT. As protein: CASSYEYLEAFF.

The rearrangement uses TRBV25-1 and TRBJ1-6; D might be TRBD1 (5 bases). The CDR3 sequence is 14 residues long. Germline CDR1 reads MGHDK; CDR2 reads SYGVNS. V was pared by 0 bases and J by 10 bases, with 10 bases between. CDR3 in DNA: TGTGCCAGCAGTGAATATAGCGGGGGATCACCCCTCCACTTT. As protein: CASSEYSGGSPLHF.

The gene calls are TRBV10-3 and TRBJ1-1; perhaps TRBD1 as D (5 bases). Trimming stripped 8 bases from V and 1 base from J, with 11 bases between. Germline lookup yields CDR1 ENHRY and CDR2 SYGVKD. The length of the CDR3 is 13 residues. CDR3 nucleotide sequence: TGTGCCATCCTGGGGGACGGGAACACTGAAGCTTTCTTT. Its protein product is CAILGDGNTEAFF.

Written as DNA, the CDR3 is TGTGCCAGCAGCTTGGATCGGTCGTTCTGGGGCTCCGAGCAGTACTTC. It encodes CASSLDRSFWGSEQYF. The J gene is TRBJ2-7, the V gene TRBV5-4, with D perhaps TRBD1 (5 bases). Trimming cost V 0 bases and J 6 bases, with 19 bases left between them. The CDR3 consists of 16 residues. Germline CDR1 reads SGHNT; CDR2 reads YYREEE (reference sequence).

This clone has only one observation. This chain joins TRBV6-5 and TRBJ2-3, with TRBD1 identical over 8 bases. The ends lost 6 bases at V and 1 base at J; junction bases unmatched: 6. The CDR3 contains 15 residues. Looked up from germline, CDR1 is MNHEY and CDR2 is SVGAGI. The CDR3 DNA reads TGTGCCAGCAGGAGACCGGGACAGGGCACAGATACGCAGTATTTT. This sequence encodes CASRRPGQGTDTQYF.

The rearrangement uses TRBV28 and TRBJ2-7, with 8 bases matching TRBD1. Germline trimming cut 3 bases from V and 5 bases from J; bases unmatched to any gene: 6. Germline-derived CDR1 and CDR2 are MDHEN and SYDVKM. CDR3 length: 14 residues. CDR3 nucleotides: TGTGCCAGCAGTTTGGCAGGGGGCCGGGACGAGCAGTACGTC. Its translation is CASSLAGGRDEQYV.

This clone was seen once. V and J are TRBV14 and TRBJ2-1; D may correspond to TRBD1 or TRBD2 (5 bases each). The germline CDR1 and CDR2 sequences are SGHDN and FVKESK. The CDR3 spans 12 residues. V lost 4 bases, J lost 11 bases, and 12 bases lay in between. The CDR3 DNA reads TGTGCCAGCAGCCTGGGACCCCGTAAGCAGTTCTTC. Protein sequence: CASSLGPRKQFF.